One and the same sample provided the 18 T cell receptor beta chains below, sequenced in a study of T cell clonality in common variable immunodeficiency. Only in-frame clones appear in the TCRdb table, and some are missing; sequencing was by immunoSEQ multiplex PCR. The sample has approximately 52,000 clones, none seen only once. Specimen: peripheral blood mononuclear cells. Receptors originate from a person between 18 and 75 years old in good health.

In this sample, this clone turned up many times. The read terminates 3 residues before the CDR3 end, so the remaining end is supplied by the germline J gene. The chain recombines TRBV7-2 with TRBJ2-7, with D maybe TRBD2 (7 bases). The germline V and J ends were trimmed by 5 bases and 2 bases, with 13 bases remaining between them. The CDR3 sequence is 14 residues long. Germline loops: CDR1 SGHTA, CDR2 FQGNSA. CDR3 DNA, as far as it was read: TGTGCCAGCAGCCACGGGGGGCTTACCTACGAG. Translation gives CASSHGGLTYE. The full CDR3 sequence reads CASSHGGLTYEQYF. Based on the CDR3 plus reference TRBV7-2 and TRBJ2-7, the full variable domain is GAGVSQSPSNKVTEKGKDVELRCDPISGHTALYWYRQSLGQGLEFLIYFQGNSAPDKSGLPSDRFSAERTGGSVSTLTIQRTQQEDSAVYLCASSHGGLTYEQYFGPGTRLTVT.

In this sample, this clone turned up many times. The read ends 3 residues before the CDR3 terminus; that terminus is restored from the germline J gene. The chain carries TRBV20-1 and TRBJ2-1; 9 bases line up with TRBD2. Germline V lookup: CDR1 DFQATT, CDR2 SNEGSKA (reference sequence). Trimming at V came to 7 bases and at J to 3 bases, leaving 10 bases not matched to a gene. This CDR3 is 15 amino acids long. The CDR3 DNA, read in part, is TGCAGTGGGGTCCTAGCGGGATTTGGCTACAATGAG. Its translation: CSGVLAGFGYNE. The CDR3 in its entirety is CSGVLAGFGYNEQFF.

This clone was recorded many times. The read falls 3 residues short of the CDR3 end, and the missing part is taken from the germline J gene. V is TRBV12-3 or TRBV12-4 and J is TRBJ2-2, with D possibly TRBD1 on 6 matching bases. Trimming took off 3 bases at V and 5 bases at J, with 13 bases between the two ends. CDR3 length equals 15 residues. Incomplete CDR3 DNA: TGTGCCAGCAGTTTCAACAGGGTTGGAACCGGGGAG. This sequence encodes CASSFNRVGTGE. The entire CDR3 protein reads CASSFNRVGTGELFF.

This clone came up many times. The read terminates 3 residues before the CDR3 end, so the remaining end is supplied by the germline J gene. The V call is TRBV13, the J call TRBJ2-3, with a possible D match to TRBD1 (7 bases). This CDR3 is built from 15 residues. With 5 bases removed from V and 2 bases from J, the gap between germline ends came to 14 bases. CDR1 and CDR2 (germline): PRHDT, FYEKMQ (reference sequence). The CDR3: CASSLRQGLTDTQYF. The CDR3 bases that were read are TGTGCCAGCAGCCTTCGACAGGGACTCACAGATACG.

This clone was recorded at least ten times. CDR3 DNA (partial): TGCAGTGCTAGGGCTAGCGGGAGAGGGACCGGGGAG. It is translated as CSARASGRGTGE. The complete CDR3 protein is CSARASGRGTGELFF. The V gene is TRBV20-1, the J gene TRBJ2-2; the match to TRBD2 covers 10 bases. The sequence runs out 3 residues before the end of the CDR3; the remainder is reconstructed from the germline J gene. Germline CDR1 and CDR2: DFQATT and SNEGSKA (reference sequence). V gave up 3 bases and J gave up 5 bases; unmatched junction bases: 6. The CDR3 runs 15 residues.

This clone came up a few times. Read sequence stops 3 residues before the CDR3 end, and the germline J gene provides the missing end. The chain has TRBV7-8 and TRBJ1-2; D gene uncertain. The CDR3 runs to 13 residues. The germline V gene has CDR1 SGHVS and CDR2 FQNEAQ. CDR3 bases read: TGTGCCAGCAGCTTAGCGGGCAGTAAAGGC. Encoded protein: CASSLAGSKG. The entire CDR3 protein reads CASSLAGSKGYTF.

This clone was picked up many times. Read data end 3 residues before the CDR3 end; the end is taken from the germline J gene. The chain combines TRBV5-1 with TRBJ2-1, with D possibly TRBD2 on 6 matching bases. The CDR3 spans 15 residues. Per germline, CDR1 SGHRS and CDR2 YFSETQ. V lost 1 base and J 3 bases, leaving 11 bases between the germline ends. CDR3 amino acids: CASSLSGGLYNEQFF. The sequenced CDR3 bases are TGCGCCAGCAGCTTGAGTGGGGGACTCTACAATGAG.

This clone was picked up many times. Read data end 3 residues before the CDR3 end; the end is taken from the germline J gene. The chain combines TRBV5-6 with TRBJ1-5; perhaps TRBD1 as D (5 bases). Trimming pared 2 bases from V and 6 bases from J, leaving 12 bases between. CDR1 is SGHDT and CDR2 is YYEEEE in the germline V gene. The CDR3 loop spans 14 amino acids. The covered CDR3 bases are TGTGCCAGCAGCTTTCGGGGGATCGGTCAGCCC. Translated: CASSFRGIGQP. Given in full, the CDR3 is CASSFRGIGQPQHF.

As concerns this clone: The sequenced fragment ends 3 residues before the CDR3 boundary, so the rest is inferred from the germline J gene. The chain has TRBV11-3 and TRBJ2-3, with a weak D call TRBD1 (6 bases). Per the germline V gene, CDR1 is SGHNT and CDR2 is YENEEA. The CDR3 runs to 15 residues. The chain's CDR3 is CASSARVGGNQPQYF. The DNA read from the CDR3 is TGTGCCAGCAGCGCGAGGGTAGGGGGTAATCAGCCG.

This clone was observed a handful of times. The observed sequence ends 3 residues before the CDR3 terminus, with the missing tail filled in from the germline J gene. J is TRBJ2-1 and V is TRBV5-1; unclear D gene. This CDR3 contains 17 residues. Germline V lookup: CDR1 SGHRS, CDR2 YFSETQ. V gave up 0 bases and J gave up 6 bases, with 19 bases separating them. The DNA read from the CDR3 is TGCGCCAGCAGCTTGGGGGTTAGACCCCTAGGTGGCAATGAG. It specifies CASSLGVRPLGGNE. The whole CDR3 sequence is CASSLGVRPLGGNEQFF.

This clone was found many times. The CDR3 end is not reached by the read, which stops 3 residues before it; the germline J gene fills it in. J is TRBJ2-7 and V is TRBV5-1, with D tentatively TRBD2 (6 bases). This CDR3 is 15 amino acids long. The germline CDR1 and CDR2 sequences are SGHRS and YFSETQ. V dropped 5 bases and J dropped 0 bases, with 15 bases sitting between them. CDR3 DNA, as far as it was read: TGCGCCAGCAGTGAGGAGGGCCAGAGCTCCTACGAG. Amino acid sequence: CASSEEGQSSYE. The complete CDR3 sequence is CASSEEGQSSYEQYF.

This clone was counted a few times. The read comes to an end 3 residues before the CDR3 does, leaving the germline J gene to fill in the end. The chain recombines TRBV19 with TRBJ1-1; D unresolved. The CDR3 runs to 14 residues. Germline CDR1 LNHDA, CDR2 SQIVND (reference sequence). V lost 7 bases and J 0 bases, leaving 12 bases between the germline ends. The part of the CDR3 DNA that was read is TGTGCCAGTACCGGCGGGCGCATGAACACTGAA. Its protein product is CASTGGRMNTE. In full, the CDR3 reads CASTGGRMNTEAFF.

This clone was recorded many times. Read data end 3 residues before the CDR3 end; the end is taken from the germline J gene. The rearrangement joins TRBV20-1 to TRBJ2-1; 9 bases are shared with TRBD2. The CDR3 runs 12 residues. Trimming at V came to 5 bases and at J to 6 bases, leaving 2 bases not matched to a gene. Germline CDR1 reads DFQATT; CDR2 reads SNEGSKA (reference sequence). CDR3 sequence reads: CSAWGLANEQFF. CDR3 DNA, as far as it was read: TGCAGTGCTTGGGGACTAGCCAATGAG.

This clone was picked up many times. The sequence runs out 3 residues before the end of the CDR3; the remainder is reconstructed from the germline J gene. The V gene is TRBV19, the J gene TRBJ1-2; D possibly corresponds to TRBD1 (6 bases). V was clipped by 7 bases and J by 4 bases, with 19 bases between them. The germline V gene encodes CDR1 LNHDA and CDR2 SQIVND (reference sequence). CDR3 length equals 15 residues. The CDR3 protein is CASIPQTGFSYGYTF. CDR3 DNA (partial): TGTGCCAGTATCCCTCAGACAGGTTTCTCCTATGGC. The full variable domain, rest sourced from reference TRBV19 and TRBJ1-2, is DGGITQSPKYLFRKEGQNVTLSCEQNLNHDAMYWYRQDPGQGLRLIYYSQIVNDFQKGDIAEGYSVSREKKESFPLTVTSAQKNPTAFYLCASIPQTGFSYGYTFGSGTRLTVV.

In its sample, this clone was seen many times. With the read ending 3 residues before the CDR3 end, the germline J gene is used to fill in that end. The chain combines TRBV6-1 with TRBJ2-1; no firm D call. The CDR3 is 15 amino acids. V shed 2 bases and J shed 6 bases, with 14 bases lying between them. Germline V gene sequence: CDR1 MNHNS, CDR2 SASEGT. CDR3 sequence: CASSEMFSYGNEQFF. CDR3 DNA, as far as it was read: TGTGCCAGCAGTGAAATGTTCAGTTATGGCAATGAG.

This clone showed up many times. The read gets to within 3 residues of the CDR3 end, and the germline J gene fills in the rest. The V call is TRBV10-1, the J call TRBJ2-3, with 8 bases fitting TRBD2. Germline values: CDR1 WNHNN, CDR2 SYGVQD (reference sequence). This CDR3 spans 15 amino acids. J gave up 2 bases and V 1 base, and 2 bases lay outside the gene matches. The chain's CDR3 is CASSEFSGNTDTQYF. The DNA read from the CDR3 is TGCGCCAGCAGTGAGTTTAGCGGGAACACAGATACG.

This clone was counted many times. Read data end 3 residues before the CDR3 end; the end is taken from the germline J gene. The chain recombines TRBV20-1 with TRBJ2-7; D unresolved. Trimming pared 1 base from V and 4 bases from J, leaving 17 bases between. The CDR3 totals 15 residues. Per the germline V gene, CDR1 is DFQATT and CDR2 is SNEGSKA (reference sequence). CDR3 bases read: TGCAGTGCTAGAGCCCAAGGGCGAGATGGGTACGAG. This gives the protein CSARAQGRDGYE. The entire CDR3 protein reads CSARAQGRDGYEQYF.

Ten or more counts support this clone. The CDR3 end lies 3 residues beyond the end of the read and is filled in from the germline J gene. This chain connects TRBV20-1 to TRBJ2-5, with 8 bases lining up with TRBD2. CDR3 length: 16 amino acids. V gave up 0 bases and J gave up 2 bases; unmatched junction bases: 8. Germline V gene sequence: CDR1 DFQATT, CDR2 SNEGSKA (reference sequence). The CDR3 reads CSARDTGGAWQETQYF. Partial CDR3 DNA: TGCAGTGCTAGAGATACCGGGGGGGCTTGGCAAGAGACC.